A selection of T cell receptor beta chains follows, all from one sample in a study of T cell responses to AZD1222 COVID-19 vaccine. Sequencing was performed with immunoSEQ multiplex PCR; in TCRdb, only in-frame clones are kept and a portion is missing. The sample shows some 110,000 clones, approximately 89% of them seen only once. The material sequenced was peripheral blood, taken on day 0 of AZD1222 vaccination. The receptors shown here come from an adult in good health. Both conserved end residues are part of each CDR3. The order of the fields is clone size, V gene, J gene, D gene, CDR3 DNA, CDR3 protein. The D gene is left open where the match is weak. Clone size is stated in some rows and not others, as once, few, many or a class when expanded.

abundance: .
v_gene: TRBV28
j_gene: TRBJ2-2
d_gene: .
CDR3nt: TGTGCCAGCAGTTTGCCGAACACCGGGGAGCTGTTTTTT
CDR3aa: CASSLPNTGELFF

abundance: once
v_gene: TRBV5-1
j_gene: TRBJ2-3
d_gene: .
CDR3nt: TGCGCCAGCAGTTGGGGGGAGGATACGCAGTATTTT
CDR3aa: CASSWGEDTQYF

abundance: .
v_gene: TRBV4-3
j_gene: TRBJ1-1
d_gene: .
CDR3nt: TGCGCCAGCAGCCAAGATCGGAAAGTAACGGCTTTCTTT
CDR3aa: CASSQDRKVTAFF

abundance: .
v_gene: TRBV5-1
j_gene: TRBJ1-1
d_gene: TRBD1
CDR3nt: TGCGCCAGCGACGGGACAGGGGGGTCTGGTGAAGCTTTCTTT
CDR3aa: CASDGTGGSGEAFF

abundance: .
v_gene: TRBV28
j_gene: TRBJ2-5
d_gene: .
CDR3nt: TGTGCCAGCAAGGGGGGAAGGCGGGAAGAGACCCAGTACTTC
CDR3aa: CASKGGRREETQYF

abundance: few
v_gene: TRBV4-2
j_gene: TRBJ1-6
d_gene: .
CDR3nt: TGTGCCAGCAGCCAAGAAGGGGCGGGGGGAGCATCACCCCTCCACTTT
CDR3aa: CASSQEGAGGASPLHF

abundance: once
v_gene: TRBV2
j_gene: TRBJ2-7
d_gene: TRBD2
CDR3nt: TGTGCCAGCAGTGCAGGGACTAGCGGGGGGGCATTCTACGAGCAGTACTTC
CDR3aa: CASSAGTSGGAFYEQYF

abundance: .
v_gene: TRBV28
j_gene: TRBJ1-2
d_gene: .
CDR3nt: TGTGCCACCCAACCGCCGGGCTATGGCTACACCTTC
CDR3aa: CATQPPGYGYTF

abundance: .
v_gene: TRBV5-1
j_gene: TRBJ2-7
d_gene: .
CDR3nt: TGCGCCAGCAGCTTGATCGACCAGAACCTTTACGAGCAGTACTTC
CDR3aa: CASSLIDQNLYEQYF

abundance: .
v_gene: TRBV28
j_gene: TRBJ1-1
d_gene: TRBD1
CDR3nt: TGTGCCAGCAACCACCAGGGGGCGAATCCTGAAGCTTTCTTT
CDR3aa: CASNHQGANPEAFF

abundance: .
v_gene: TRBV7-2
j_gene: TRBJ2-7
d_gene: .
CDR3nt: TGTGCCAGCAGCTTAGAGGCGCGTCCAGCCTACGAGCAGTACTTC
CDR3aa: CASSLEARPAYEQYF

abundance: once
v_gene: TRBV28
j_gene: TRBJ1-2
d_gene: TRBD1
CDR3nt: TGTGCCAGCAGTCCCGGGACAGGGGTAGTCGGGGGCTACACCTTC
CDR3aa: CASSPGTGVVGGYTF

abundance: .
v_gene: TRBV6-2/TRBV6-3
j_gene: TRBJ1-5
d_gene: .
CDR3nt: TGTGCCAGCAGTTACTCGGCGGGAAATCAGCCCCAGCATTTT
CDR3aa: CASSYSAGNQPQHF

abundance: .
v_gene: TRBV4-3
j_gene: TRBJ1-1
d_gene: .
CDR3nt: TGCGCCAGCAGCCAAGATATTGATGACACTGAAGCTTTCTTT
CDR3aa: CASSQDIDDTEAFF

abundance: .
v_gene: TRBV6-5
j_gene: TRBJ2-5
d_gene: .
CDR3nt: TGTGCCAGCAGGACCGGGACGTCGGAGACCCAGTACTTC
CDR3aa: CASRTGTSETQYF

abundance: few
v_gene: TRBV11-2
j_gene: TRBJ1-5
d_gene: .
CDR3nt: TGTGCCAGCAGCTTAGGTCCCGGCCCTGTTAATCAGCCCCAGCATTTT
CDR3aa: CASSLGPGPVNQPQHF

abundance: .
v_gene: TRBV5-6
j_gene: TRBJ2-5
d_gene: .
CDR3nt: TGTGCCAGCAGCTTGAGGTCAGGCCAAGAGACCCAGTACTTC
CDR3aa: CASSLRSGQETQYF

abundance: .
v_gene: TRBV28
j_gene: TRBJ1-2
d_gene: .
CDR3nt: TGTGCCAGCAGTTTACAGGGCGACGTTTATGGCTACACCTTC
CDR3aa: CASSLQGDVYGYTF

abundance: .
v_gene: TRBV18
j_gene: TRBJ1-2
d_gene: TRBD1
CDR3nt: TGTGCCAGCTCATCCTGGGACAGGGGCTATGGCTACACCTTC
CDR3aa: CASSSWDRGYGYTF

abundance: .
v_gene: TRBV28
j_gene: TRBJ2-7
d_gene: .
CDR3nt: TGTGCCAGCAGTGATACCGGGACGTATTCCTACGAGCAGTACTTC
CDR3aa: CASSDTGTYSYEQYF

abundance: few
v_gene: TRBV18
j_gene: TRBJ1-6
d_gene: TRBD1
CDR3nt: TGTGCCAGCTCACCGACAGGGGAGCGGTCACCCCTCCACTTT
CDR3aa: CASSPTGERSPLHF

abundance: .
v_gene: TRBV28
j_gene: TRBJ1-5
d_gene: .
CDR3nt: TGTGCCAGCAGTTTGGGGGGAGCTAGTAATCAGCCCCAGCATTTT
CDR3aa: CASSLGGASNQPQHF

abundance: .
v_gene: TRBV21-1
j_gene: TRBJ1-2
d_gene: .
CDR3nt: TGTGCCAGCAGCCATCCCTCGATGTACTATGGCTACACCTTC
CDR3aa: CASSHPSMYYGYTF

abundance: once
v_gene: TRBV27
j_gene: TRBJ2-7
d_gene: .
CDR3nt: TGTGCCAGCAGTTCCGGGATCTACGAGCAGTACTTC
CDR3aa: CASSSGIYEQYF

abundance: .
v_gene: TRBV18
j_gene: TRBJ1-4
d_gene: TRBD1
CDR3nt: TGTGCCAGCTCACCACTAGTCGGACGACAGGGCCTTAATGAAAAACTGTTTTTT
CDR3aa: CASSPLVGRQGLNEKLFF

abundance: .
v_gene: TRBV2
j_gene: TRBJ2-3
d_gene: .
CDR3nt: TGTGCCAGCAGTACGGCTAGCGTGTCCGTGGATACGCAGTATTTT
CDR3aa: CASSTASVSVDTQYF

abundance: .
v_gene: TRBV21-1
j_gene: TRBJ1-3
d_gene: .
CDR3nt: TGTGCCAGCAGCACGGATGGAGGGAAGAGAAACACCATATATTTT
CDR3aa: CASSTDGGKRNTIYF

abundance: .
v_gene: TRBV7-9
j_gene: TRBJ1-6
d_gene: .
CDR3nt: TGTGCCAGCAGCTTTAGTCAGCGGGATTCACCCCTCCACTTT
CDR3aa: CASSFSQRDSPLHF

abundance: .
v_gene: TRBV9
j_gene: TRBJ1-2
d_gene: .
CDR3nt: TGTGCCAGCAGCCTGACAGGTACAGGATATGGCTACACCTTC
CDR3aa: CASSLTGTGYGYTF

abundance: .
v_gene: TRBV5-5
j_gene: TRBJ1-2
d_gene: TRBD1
CDR3nt: TGTGCCAGCAGCTTAAGGACAGGGGGCCATGGCTACACCTTC
CDR3aa: CASSLRTGGHGYTF

abundance: few
v_gene: TRBV7-8
j_gene: TRBJ1-6
d_gene: .
CDR3nt: TGTGCCAGCAGCTTAGGGGGGAAGTCACCCCTCCACTTT
CDR3aa: CASSLGGKSPLHF

abundance: .
v_gene: TRBV6-5
j_gene: TRBJ2-7
d_gene: .
CDR3nt: TGTGCCAGCACTCCTACAGGCCTCTACGAGCAGTACTTC
CDR3aa: CASTPTGLYEQYF

abundance: .
v_gene: TRBV4-2
j_gene: TRBJ1-5
d_gene: TRBD1
CDR3nt: TGTGCCAGCAGCCAAGCGACAGGGGGCGGTTTTGTGCAGCCCCAGCATTTT
CDR3aa: CASSQATGGGFVQPQHF

abundance: .
v_gene: TRBV4-2
j_gene: TRBJ2-7
d_gene: .
CDR3nt: TGTGCCAGCAGCCGGGGGTCCACCTACGAGCAGTACTTC
CDR3aa: CASSRGSTYEQYF

abundance: .
v_gene: TRBV13
j_gene: TRBJ1-1
d_gene: .
CDR3nt: TGTGCCAGCAGCACCAACGGACAGAACACTGAAGCTTTCTTT
CDR3aa: CASSTNGQNTEAFF

abundance: .
v_gene: TRBV29-1
j_gene: TRBJ1-4
d_gene: .
CDR3nt: TGCAGCGTTGTAGGGCGATCAGGGCCAACTAATGAAAAACTGTTTTTT
CDR3aa: CSVVGRSGPTNEKLFF

abundance: .
v_gene: TRBV18
j_gene: TRBJ1-1
d_gene: .
CDR3nt: TGTGCCAGCTCACCGGGGGCGGTCGGCACTGAAGCTTTCTTT
CDR3aa: CASSPGAVGTEAFF

abundance: .
v_gene: TRBV19
j_gene: TRBJ1-2
d_gene: .
CDR3nt: TGTGCCAGTAGTATCTTGGGCACGGAGCAATATGGCTACACCTTC
CDR3aa: CASSILGTEQYGYTF

abundance: .
v_gene: TRBV5-1
j_gene: TRBJ2-5
d_gene: TRBD1
CDR3nt: TGCGCCAGCAGCTTCCCGGGACAGTATCAAGAGACCCAGTACTTC
CDR3aa: CASSFPGQYQETQYF

abundance: .
v_gene: TRBV19
j_gene: TRBJ1-1
d_gene: .
CDR3nt: TGTGCCAGTCTTAGGGGTGGTGGCAGTCCGTATGGAGCTTTCTTT
CDR3aa: CASLRGGGSPYGAFF

abundance: .
v_gene: TRBV5-1
j_gene: TRBJ2-2
d_gene: .
CDR3nt: TGCGCCAGCAGTTTAAACACCGGGGAGCTGTTTTTT
CDR3aa: CASSLNTGELFF

abundance: .
v_gene: TRBV10-3
j_gene: TRBJ1-5
d_gene: .
CDR3nt: TGTGCCATCAAAAGTGGGGGGAATAGCAATCAGCCCCAGCATTTT
CDR3aa: CAIKSGGNSNQPQHF

abundance: .
v_gene: TRBV6-2/TRBV6-3
j_gene: TRBJ1-5
d_gene: TRBD1
CDR3nt: TGTGCCAGCAGCCACAATCCCGACAGGGTGGTGCGGGATAGCAATCAGCCCCAGCATTTT
CDR3aa: CASSHNPDRVVRDSNQPQHF

abundance: once
v_gene: TRBV6-5
j_gene: TRBJ2-5
d_gene: .
CDR3nt: TGTGCCAGCAGTTACTCGACGGAGACCCAGTACTTC
CDR3aa: CASSYSTETQYF

abundance: .
v_gene: TRBV11-2
j_gene: TRBJ2-3
d_gene: .
CDR3nt: TGTGCCAGCAGCGGTCAAACGGCTCCAGATACGCAGTATTTT
CDR3aa: CASSGQTAPDTQYF

abundance: .
v_gene: TRBV5-5
j_gene: TRBJ2-2
d_gene: .
CDR3nt: TGTGCCAGCAGCTTGATCTTAGGCACCGGGGAGCTGTTTTTT
CDR3aa: CASSLILGTGELFF

abundance: .
v_gene: TRBV7-9
j_gene: TRBJ2-2
d_gene: TRBD2
CDR3nt: TGTGCCAGCAGCCACCCTAGCGGGAGGGCTGGCGGGGAGCTGTTTTTT
CDR3aa: CASSHPSGRAGGELFF

abundance: once
v_gene: TRBV5-5
j_gene: TRBJ2-1
d_gene: TRBD2
CDR3nt: TGTGCCAGCAGCTTAGTCCAGCGGGGGGCAAGAAGCTCCTACAATGAGCAGTTCTTC
CDR3aa: CASSLVQRGARSSYNEQFF

abundance: .
v_gene: TRBV7-2
j_gene: TRBJ1-3
d_gene: .
CDR3nt: TGTGCCAGCAGCTTAGGAGGCTCTGGAAACACCATATATTTT
CDR3aa: CASSLGGSGNTIYF

abundance: .
v_gene: TRBV6-4
j_gene: TRBJ1-2
d_gene: TRBD1
CDR3nt: TGTGCCAGCAGTGAACTAACAGGGGTGGTCGGGTGGAGTTTAGCTGGCTACACCTTC
CDR3aa: CASSELTGVVGWSLAGYTF

abundance: .
v_gene: TRBV7-3
j_gene: TRBJ1-2
d_gene: TRBD1
CDR3nt: TGTGCCAGCACACCGCGGGACAGCGGACAGGAGGGCTACACCTTC
CDR3aa: CASTPRDSGQEGYTF

abundance: .
v_gene: TRBV4-1
j_gene: TRBJ1-2
d_gene: TRBD1
CDR3nt: TGCGCCAGCAGCCGAGGGACAGGGTATGGCTACACCTTC
CDR3aa: CASSRGTGYGYTF

abundance: .
v_gene: TRBV15
j_gene: TRBJ1-1
d_gene: .
CDR3nt: TGTGCCACCAGCAGCTTCAGTGGCGGTGAAGCTTTCTTT
CDR3aa: CATSSFSGGEAFF

abundance: .
v_gene: TRBV2
j_gene: TRBJ2-2
d_gene: .
CDR3nt: TGTGCCAGCAGTGCGGGGATGAACACCGGGGAGCTGTTTTTT
CDR3aa: CASSAGMNTGELFF

abundance: .
v_gene: TRBV28
j_gene: TRBJ2-7
d_gene: TRBD2
CDR3nt: TGTGCCAGCAGTAAGGGACTAGCGGGAGAGGGGTACTTC
CDR3aa: CASSKGLAGEGYF